This T cell receptor beta chain was profiled in a study of shared clonotypes between healthy human individuals. CDR3 size: 14 residues. V lost 1 base, J lost 6 bases, and 10 bases lay in between. Germline V gene lookup returns CDR1 LNHDA and CDR2 SQIVND (reference sequence). Sequencing used immunoSEQ multiplex PCR; TCRdb keeps in-frame clones, though not all of them. The table lists about 2 million clones, 85% to 95% of them singletons. The material sequenced was naive CD4+ T cells sorted from blood. Documented subset: CD45RA+ positively selected. The chain links TRBV19 to TRBJ2-4; no firm D call. This clonotype was obtained from a man aged 18 to 29 in good health. DNA of the CDR3: TGTGCCAGTAGTATAGGGCTAGGCATAAACATTCAGTACTTC. Its translation: CASSIGLGINIQYF.